This TCR beta chain was recovered during a study of cytomegalovirus exposure and HLA in healthy donors. Overall study findings and caveats: Later on, analysis showed that most CMV-associated TCR beta chains appeared to be HLA-restricted. An assumption of roughly uniform sequencing depth across donors underlay the presence/absence analyses. Fewer N-insertions (relative to the approximately 700-donor mean) were reportedly seen in an Asian-associated ancestry cluster in a later analysis.

Primers included in the PCR were 60 Vbeta and 13 Jbeta primers. TCRdb keeps only in-frame clones here, not all; method: immunoSEQ multiplex PCR. The sample holds 110,000 or so clones; over 65% are singletons and the top ten take about 5.4%. Deletions cut 7 bases from V and 1 base from J, with 14 bases between. CDR1 and CDR2 from the germline V gene are MNHNS and SASEGT. The CDR3 sequence is 15 residues long. With regard to this clone: Its antigen remains unidentified.

This rearrangement joins TRBV6-1 to TRBJ1-5, with D perhaps TRBD1 (6 bases). The sample consisted of PBMCs. This sequence originates from a woman between 25 and 40 years old in good health and CMV-seropositive. This CDR3 reads CASKIATGSNQPQHF. Here the CDR3 DNA reads TGTGCCAGCAAAATTGCAACAGGGAGCAATCAGCCCCAGCATTTT.